Below, one T cell receptor (beta chain) is given with its context. The junction departs from germline at one end; a sequencing error may be responsible. This entry comes from a study of T cells in Graves' hyperthyroidism and ophthalmopathy. Inclusion characteristics of ophthalmopathy patients comprised a Clinical Activity Score of at least 3, a NOSPECS grade of at least 4, and duration under 3 months. The diagnoses drew upon clinical symptoms, serum thyroxine and TRAb, thyroid ultrasound and orbital computed tomography. Germline V gives CDR1 SGHRS, CDR2 YFSETQ. The CDR3 spans 18 residues. RNA transcripts were the template for amplifying TCR beta CDR3 regions. With the HTBI primer set, the TCR CDR3 went through a first round of RT-PCR. TCRdb reanalysed the multiplex PCR reads using MiXCR and keeps one entry per CDR3 protein. The sample has 500,000 to 650,000 distinct CDR3 sequences, about 20% seen once.

What was sequenced was blood. The chain combines TRBV5-1 with TRBJ2-6; weak D call: TRBD2 (5 bases). The sequence was obtained from a man in his forties or fifties with Graves' ophthalmopathy. The CDR3 loop reads CASSPRGKVSSGANVLTF. The CDR3 nucleotides read TGTGCCAGCAGCCCCCGGGGTAAAGTATCCTCTGGGGCCAACGTCCTGACTTTC.